These T cell receptor beta chains were read from a single sample in a study of prognosis after radiotherapy for stage I lung cancer. A single record per CDR3 protein comes from TCRdb applying MiXCR to the multiplex PCR reads. Of some 38,000 distinct CDR3 sequences in the sample, around 22% were seen once. The sequences come from PBMCs, collected before or after stereotactic body radiation therapy (not recorded which). The receptors here all came from a donor of 50 years or more with non-small cell lung cancer. Both conserved end residues are part of each CDR3. The order of the fields is V gene, D gene, J gene, clone size, CDR3 DNA, CDR3 protein. A D gene is named only where the DNA matches it firmly. The listing skips clone size in some rows; elsewhere it reads once, few, many or a size class.

TRBV12-3/TRBV12-4	TRBD1	TRBJ1-4	NA	TGTGCCAGCAGTTTAATCAGGGGGCATAATGAAAAACTGTTTTTT	CASSLIRGHNEKLFF
TRBV19	NA	TRBJ2-5	many	TGTGCCAGTAGTATAGGGAAAAATAGCGGTGCGACCCAGTACTTC	CASSIGKNSGATQYF
TRBV3-1	TRBD1	TRBJ2-1	many	TGTGCCAGCAGCCGGCACAGGGGGCGGGATGAGCAGTTCTTC	CASSRHRGRDEQFF
TRBV9	NA	TRBJ2-1	many	TGTGCCAGCAGCGTAAGCGGGTCCTCCTACAATGAGCAGTTCTTC	CASSVSGSSYNEQFF
TRBV18	NA	TRBJ2-3	few	TGTGCCAGCTCACTCCGGTCCGTTGATACGCAGTATTTT	CASSLRSVDTQYF
TRBV10-3	NA	TRBJ1-1	many	TGTGCCATCAGGACGGGGGGCTTTGTCACTGAAGCTTTCTTT	CAIRTGGFVTEAFF
TRBV30	NA	TRBJ1-1	many	TGTGCCTGGAGCTATGGGGCGTTTGAAGCTTTCTTT	CAWSYGAFEAFF
TRBV7-9	NA	TRBJ1-1	many	TGTGCCAACAGCTTAGGAGTGGGACGGAACACTGAAGCTTTCTTT	CANSLGVGRNTEAFF
TRBV12-3/TRBV12-4	NA	TRBJ1-3	many	TGTGCCAGCAGACAGGTTTTAAGGGGAAACACCATATATTTT	CASRQVLRGNTIYF
TRBV28	NA	TRBJ1-5	many	TGTGCCAGCAGTTGGCAGGTAGAACAGCCCCAGCATTTT	CASSWQVEQPQHF
TRBV24-1	TRBD2	TRBJ2-5	many	TGTGCCACCAGTGACCCCAATTACGGGAGGGCCGGAGAGACCCAGTACTTC	CATSDPNYGRAGETQYF
TRBV10-3	NA	TRBJ1-1	many	TGTGCCATCAGGGGGGTGGACACTGAAGCTTTCTTT	CAIRGVDTEAFF
TRBV3-1	NA	TRBJ1-3	many	TGTGCCAGCAGCCAGACAGCTTACTCTGGAAACACCATATATTTT	CASSQTAYSGNTIYF
TRBV18	NA	TRBJ1-5	many	TGTGCCAGCTCCGCATCGGGGGATCAGCCCCAGCATTTT	CASSASGDQPQHF
TRBV5-1	NA	TRBJ2-3	many	TGCGCCAGCAGCTTGGGTGGGACCACAGATACGCAGTATTTT	CASSLGGTTDTQYF
TRBV29-1	NA	TRBJ1-1	few	TGCAGCGTTGCAGGGCTCTACATGAACACTGAAGCTTTCTTT	CSVAGLYMNTEAFF
TRBV15	NA	TRBJ2-7	NA	TGTGCCACCAGCATGGCGGACACCTACGAGCAGTACTTC	CATSMADTYEQYF
TRBV5-1	NA	TRBJ2-7	many	TGCGCCAGCAGCCTCGGGCTCTACTCCTACGAGCAGTACTTC	CASSLGLYSYEQYF
TRBV15	TRBD2	TRBJ2-1	medium-sized	TGTGCCACAGGCCGTCTAGCGGGAGATCATGAGCAGTTCTTC	CATGRLAGDHEQFF
TRBV6-2/TRBV6-3	NA	TRBJ2-1	many	TGTGCCAGCAGTTACTCGAACCTCCCAATCCCATACAATGAGCAGTTCTTC	CASSYSNLPIPYNEQFF
TRBV10-3	NA	TRBJ1-1	many	TGTGCCATCAGTGGGCGGGGGGGAAACAGGGCAGCTGAAGCTTTCTTT	CAISGRGGNRAAEAFF
TRBV18	TRBD1	TRBJ1-3	many	TGTGCCAGCTCACCAGGGGGACAGAACTTTGAAAACACCATATATTTT	CASSPGGQNFENTIYF
TRBV29-1	NA	TRBJ2-2	many	TGCAGCGTTGAAGACCCATTGGACACCGGGGAGCTGTTTTTT	CSVEDPLDTGELFF
TRBV11-2	TRBD1	TRBJ2-1	many	TGTGCCAGCAGGCCGGGGACAGGGGCCGATGAGCAGTTCTTC	CASRPGTGADEQFF
TRBV28	NA	TRBJ2-7	medium-sized	TGTGCCAGCAGTTTTGTAGGGCGGGGAATCTACGAGCAGTACTTC	CASSFVGRGIYEQYF
TRBV19	TRBD1	TRBJ1-4	many	TGTGCCAGTAGCCCGGGACAGGGGTTATCTAATGAAAAACTGTTTTTT	CASSPGQGLSNEKLFF
TRBV14	TRBD2	TRBJ2-7	many	TGTGCCAGCAGCCAGAGACCTAGCGGGAGCTCCTACGAGCAGTACTTC	CASSQRPSGSSYEQYF
TRBV6-1	NA	TRBJ2-1	NA	TGTGCCAGCAGTAGATCGGGGAATGAGCAGTTCTTC	CASSRSGNEQFF
TRBV2	NA	TRBJ1-1	many	TGTGCCAGCAGCCTCATGGTGAACACTGAAGCTTTCTTT	CASSLMVNTEAFF
TRBV19	NA	TRBJ1-1	many	TGTGCCAGTAGCTCCGGGTGGGGCACTGAAGCTTTCTTT	CASSSGWGTEAFF
TRBV10-3	NA	TRBJ2-7	many	TGTGCCATCAGGCCCGACAGGCCGGCTTCCGAGCAGTACTTC	CAIRPDRPASEQYF
TRBV5-1	NA	TRBJ2-2	many	TGCGCCAGCAGCATCTTATTTACGTTAGGGGAGCTGTTTTTT	CASSILFTLGELFF
TRBV7-2	TRBD1	TRBJ1-5	medium-sized	TGTGCCAGCAGCTTAGCGCGGACAGGGCGAAATCAGCCCCAGCATTTT	CASSLARTGRNQPQHF
TRBV7-8	NA	TRBJ1-1	many	TGTGCCAGCAGCTTATTAATTGGCAGGAACACTGAAGCTTTCTTT	CASSLLIGRNTEAFF
TRBV20-1	NA	TRBJ2-3	many	TGCAGTGCTAGAGGTGGGCGCACAGATACGCAGTATTTT	CSARGGRTDTQYF
TRBV5-6	TRBD1	TRBJ2-4	many	TGTGCCAGCAGCTTGCGACAGGGGAGAAACATTCAGTACTTC	CASSLRQGRNIQYF
TRBV28	TRBD1	TRBJ2-1	many	TGTGCCAGCAGTGTCCTGACAGGGGAAATATACAATGAGCAGTTCTTC	CASSVLTGEIYNEQFF
TRBV4-1	NA	TRBJ1-1	many	TGCGCCAGCAGCCCCGGTAATGAAGCTTTCTTT	CASSPGNEAFF
TRBV5-1	TRBD2	TRBJ2-1	many	TGCGCCAGCAGAAGAGGGCCAGCGGGAGCATACAATGAGCAGTTCTTC	CASRRGPAGAYNEQFF
TRBV9	TRBD2	TRBJ2-3	many	TGTGCCAGCAGCGTAGGAGGACTAGCGGGGGAAATGCAGTATTTT	CASSVGGLAGEMQYF
TRBV20-1	NA	TRBJ2-7	NA	TGCAGTGCCGACTGGTCGGGGACCGGGGGCTATGGCCACACCTTC	CSADWSGTGGYGHTF
TRBV29-1	TRBD1	TRBJ2-1	many	TGCAGCGCCAAGACAGGGTACAATGAGCAGTTCTTC	CSAKTGYNEQFF
TRBV5-8	TRBD1	TRBJ2-5	many	TGTGCCAGCAGCATCCAACAGGGGGCTCGGGAGACCCAGTACTTC	CASSIQQGARETQYF
TRBV15	TRBD2	TRBJ2-5	many	TGTGCCACCAGCGCAAGCAGCGGGGGAGAGACCCAGTACTTC	CATSASSGGETQYF
TRBV9	NA	TRBJ2-1	many	TGTGCCAGCAGCCTTTCCGGAATGTCAGGCGGGAATGAGCAGTTCTTC	CASSLSGMSGGNEQFF
TRBV7-8	NA	TRBJ1-5	many	TGTGCCAGCAGCCAACGAGGACGGATGGCCCAGCATTTT	CASSQRGRMAQHF
TRBV5-1	NA	TRBJ2-2	many	TGCGCCAGCAGCTTGGCCGGAAGGAGGACCGGGGAGCTGTTTTTT	CASSLAGRRTGELFF
TRBV19	TRBD1	TRBJ1-4	many	TGTGCCAGTAGTATAAGGGGGGGACAGCCGAATGAAAAACTGTTTTTT	CASSIRGGQPNEKLFF
TRBV5-1	TRBD2	TRBJ2-3	many	TGCGCCAGCAGCTTGCTTGCGGGGGTAAGCACAGATACGCAGTATTTT	CASSLLAGVSTDTQYF
TRBV11-2	NA	TRBJ2-7	many	TGTGCCAGCAGCCCGGGACGGCGCTTGAGGGACGAGCAGTACTTC	CASSPGRRLRDEQYF
TRBV20-1	TRBD2	TRBJ2-2	many	TGCAGTGCTAGAGTAGCGGGAGGGCGTGCCGCGAACACCGGGGAGCTGTTTTTT	CSARVAGGRAANTGELFF
TRBV15	NA	TRBJ1-1	many	TGTGCCACCAGCATCTCCCAAACTGAAGCTTTCTTT	CATSISQTEAFF
TRBV20-1	TRBD1	TRBJ1-2	NA	TGCAGTGAACCCGGGACAGGGATCCGAGGCTACACCTTC	CSEPGTGIRGYTF
TRBV9	NA	TRBJ1-2	many	TGTGCCAGCAGCGACATATATGGCTACACCTTC	CASSDIYGYTF